The 5 T cell receptor beta chains presented below share a single source sample, sequenced in a study of blood T cells in healthy people across ages. PCR was performed a second time for about 7 to 11 cycles using a sample-barcoded 5' primer and a J-beta primer mix. TCRdb redid the calling of the 5' RACE reads with MiXCR, one entry per CDR3 protein. The table shows some 790,000 distinct CDR3 sequences, with 25% to 30% occurring only once. The sequencing sample was made of blood. These receptors all come from a woman over 75 in good health.

V is TRBV7-2 and J is TRBJ1-5; D remains unclear. V was cut by 2 bases and J by 9 bases, with 14 bases left in between. CDR3 size: 14 residues. Germline V gives CDR1 SGHTA, CDR2 FQGNSA. The CDR3 nucleotides are TGTGCCAGCAGCTTAAGCTACCGCTCCGGGCCCCAGCATTTT. The encoded protein is CASSLSYRSGPQHF.

The rearrangement links TRBV30 to TRBJ2-2; 12 bases match TRBD1. Trimming removed 4 bases from V and 5 bases from J; junction bases left unmatched: 17. Germline CDR1 and CDR2: GTSNPN and SVGIG (reference sequence). This CDR3 has 19 residues. The CDR3 coding sequence is TGTGCCTGGATCCGCCGGGACAGGGGGCGAAAAATACCAACCGGGGAGCTGTTTTTT. Translating gives CAWIRRDRGRKIPTGELFF.

This chain links TRBV29-1 with TRBJ1-5, with no clear D. The germline V gene encodes CDR1 SQVTM and CDR2 ANQGSEA. The length of the CDR3 is 16 residues. Trimming took 5 bases from V and 0 from J, leaving 17 bases between them. The CDR3 sequence is CSVLTETPYSNQPQHF. In DNA, the CDR3 is TGCAGCGTTCTCACGGAGACACCCTATAGCAATCAGCCCCAGCATTTT.

About this clonotype itself: The germline gene is not matched at one end of the junction; a read error may be the cause. The chain couples TRBV5-1 to TRBJ2-5; TRBD2 matches 7 bases. The CDR3 has 15 residues. Germline CDR1 reads SGHRS; CDR2 reads YFSETQ. The CDR3 coding sequence is TGCGCCAGCAGCTTAGCTAGCGGAACACAAGAGGCCCAGTACTTC. It yields the protein CASSLASGTQEAQYF.

This clonotype occurred a few times. This may be a read error: a much more frequent sequence differs by one nucleotide. The CDR3 loop is CATGEQYF. In DNA, the CDR3 is TGTGCCACCGGCGAGCAGTACTTC. The chain links TRBV24-1 to TRBJ2-5; D remains ambiguous. The J call may not be correct, given that the DNA end is closer to TRBJ2-7. Germline assignment: CDR1 KGHDR and CDR2 SFDVKD. The CDR3 consists of 8 residues.